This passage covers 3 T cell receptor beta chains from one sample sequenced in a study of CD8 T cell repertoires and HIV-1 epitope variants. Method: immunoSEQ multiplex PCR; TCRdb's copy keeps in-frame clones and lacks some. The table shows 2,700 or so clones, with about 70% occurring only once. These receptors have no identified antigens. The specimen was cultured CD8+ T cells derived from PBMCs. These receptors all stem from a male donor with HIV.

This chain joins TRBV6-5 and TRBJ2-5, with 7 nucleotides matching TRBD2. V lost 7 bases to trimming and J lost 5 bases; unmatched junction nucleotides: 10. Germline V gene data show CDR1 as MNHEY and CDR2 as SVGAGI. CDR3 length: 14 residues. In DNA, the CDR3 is TGTGCCAGCACAAGCGGGGATCCTCGGGAGACCCAGTACTTC. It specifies CASTSGDPRETQYF.

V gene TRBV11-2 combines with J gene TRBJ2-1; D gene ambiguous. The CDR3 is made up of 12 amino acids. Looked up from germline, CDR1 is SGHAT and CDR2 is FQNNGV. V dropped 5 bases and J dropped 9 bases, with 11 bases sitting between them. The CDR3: CASSPPQVEQFF. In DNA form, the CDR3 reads TGTGCCAGCAGCCCACCTCAGGTTGAGCAGTTCTTC.

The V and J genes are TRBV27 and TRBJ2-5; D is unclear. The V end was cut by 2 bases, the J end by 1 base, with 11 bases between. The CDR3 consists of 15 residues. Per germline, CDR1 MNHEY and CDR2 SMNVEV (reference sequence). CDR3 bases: TGTGCCAGCAGTTTAATTCCGGCAGGCCAAGAGACCCAGTACTTC. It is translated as CASSLIPAGQETQYF.